This T cell receptor beta chain was captured in a study of cytomegalovirus exposure and HLA in healthy donors. The study's findings and limits: HLA allele associations emerged for around 16,000 TCR beta sequences in a later analysis, at 0.05 false discovery rate. TRBV6-2, TRBV6-3 and other indistinguishable V segments were excluded.

Remarks on this clone: Antigen: not known.

Germline V gene sequence: CDR1 SGDLS, CDR2 YYNGEE. V lost 3 bases and J lost 3, with 16 bases in between. This CDR3 spans 16 amino acids. The PCR had 60 Vbeta and 13 Jbeta primers. The data were produced by immunoSEQ multiplex PCR, yet TCRdb's version contains in-frame clones alone and is incomplete. Of over 100,000 clones listed, approximately 70% were seen once; the top ten hold roughly 10%. The receptor was isolated from a man aged 25 to 45 in good health and CMV-seropositive. The chain joins TRBV9 to TRBJ1-3; the D gene is possibly TRBD1 (5 bases). The sequenced material came from PBMCs. CDR3 DNA sequence: TGTGCCAGCAGCGACGTGGGGGGGGAGGATGGAAACACCATATATTTT. This codes for CASSDVGGEDGNTIYF.